Sequencing of this TCR beta chain was carried out in a study of control samples from healthy donors and cancer patients. The ends lost 11 bases at V and 6 bases at J; junction bases unmatched: 5. The CDR3 contains 11 residues. Germline lookup yields CDR1 ENHRY and CDR2 SYGVKD. TCRdb keeps only in-frame clones here, not all; method: immunoSEQ multiplex PCR. This table holds 170,000 or so clones, just under 95% found once. The TCR was taken from a man between 18 and 35 years old in good health. The sequenced sample consisted of blood. The gene calls are TRBV10-3 and TRBJ2-3; 7 nucleotides agree with TRBD2. DNA for the CDR3: TGTGCCGTTGGGGGGGTTGATACGCAGTATTTT. Translating gives CAVGGVDTQYF.